This paragraph reports one TCR beta chain. These data belong to a study of control samples from healthy donors and cancer patients. Repertoires were generated with immunoSEQ multiplex PCR, while TCRdb's copy carries only in-frame clones and drops some. The top ten clones hold roughly 2.5% of a sample with more than 85,000 clones, 92% of them seen once. Sequences were obtained from blood. The receptor was derived from a woman between 18 and 29 years old in good health.

Written as DNA, the CDR3 is TGTGCCACCAGCATGTGGGGGTCGAACTCCTACGAGCAGTACTTC. Amino acid sequence: CATSMWGSNSYEQYF. The chain is built from TRBV15 and TRBJ2-7; possibly TRBD1 or TRBD2 for D (5 bases each). CDR1 LNHNV and CDR2 YYDKDF come from the germline V gene (reference sequence). The CDR3 totals 15 residues. Trimming took off 4 bases at V and 0 bases at J, with 13 bases between the two ends.